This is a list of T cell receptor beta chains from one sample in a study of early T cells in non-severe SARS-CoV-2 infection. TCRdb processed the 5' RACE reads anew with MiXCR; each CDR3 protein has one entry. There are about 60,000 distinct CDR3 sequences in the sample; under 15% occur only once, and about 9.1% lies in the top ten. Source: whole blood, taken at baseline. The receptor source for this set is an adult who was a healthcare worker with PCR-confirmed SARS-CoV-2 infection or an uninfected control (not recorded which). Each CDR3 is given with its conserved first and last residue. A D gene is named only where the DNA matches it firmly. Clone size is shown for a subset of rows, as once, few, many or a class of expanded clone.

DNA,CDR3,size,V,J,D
TGTGCCAGCTCAGAACCGGGACAGGAAGCCTACGAGCAGTACTTC,CASSEPGQEAYEQYF,few,TRBV18,TRBJ2-7,TRBD1
TGCGCCAGCAGCTTCCAGAAGACCGCGAACACTGAAGCTTTCTTT,CASSFQKTANTEAFF,.,TRBV4-1,TRBJ1-1,.
TGTGCCAGCAGCCACGCGGGGGCTACAGATACGCAGTATTTT,CASSHAGATDTQYF,.,TRBV3-1,TRBJ2-3,.
TGTGCCAGCAGTTTTGGGAACTACGAGCAGTACTTC,CASSFGNYEQYF,many,TRBV28,TRBJ2-7,.
TGTGCCAGCAGCCGCGGACAGATCTACGAGCAGTACTTC,CASSRGQIYEQYF,few,TRBV3-1,TRBJ2-7,.
TGTGCCACCAGGTGGGGGACAGCCACGAACACCGGGGAGCTGTTTTTT,CATRWGTATNTGELFF,few,TRBV12-3/TRBV12-4,TRBJ2-2,TRBD1
TGTGCCAGCAGTTTATCCGGGGTTAAACGCACCATATATTTT,CASSLSGVKRTIYF,many,TRBV12-3/TRBV12-4,TRBJ1-3,.
TGTGCCAGCAGTGTGACAGGGGAATCACCCCTCCACTTT,CASSVTGESPLHF,.,TRBV7-9,TRBJ1-6,TRBD1
TGTGCCAGCAGCCCTCTGGGGAGGGTCACAGATACGCAGTATTTT,CASSPLGRVTDTQYF,few,TRBV6-5,TRBJ2-3,TRBD2
TGTGCCAGCCATAAAGGACTAGAGGGGCACGAGCAGTACTTC,CASHKGLEGHEQYF,many,TRBV6-1,TRBJ2-7,TRBD2
TGTGCCACCAGCAGGGAGCTAGAGGAGACCCAGTACTTC,CATSRELEETQYF,many,TRBV15,TRBJ2-5,.
TGCGCCAGCAGCAACCGGGACAGGGGGACCGGGGCCAACGTCCTGACTTTC,CASSNRDRGTGANVLTF,few,TRBV5-1,TRBJ2-6,TRBD1
TGCGCCAGCAGCCCTGTCACATCCTACGAGCAGTACTTC,CASSPVTSYEQYF,.,TRBV5-1,TRBJ2-7,.
TGTGCCAGCAGTCCGCCGGGCGTTCCCTACGAGCAGTACTTC,CASSPPGVPYEQYF,many,TRBV28,TRBJ2-7,.
TGTGCCAGCAGTTCGGAACAGGGGGCGCGTAATTCACCCCTCCACTTT,CASSSEQGARNSPLHF,few,TRBV5-4,TRBJ1-6,TRBD1
TGCGCCAGCAGGGGGACAGGGCGAACTGAAGCTTTCTTT,CASRGTGRTEAFF,few,TRBV10-2,TRBJ1-1,TRBD1
TGTGCCAGCAGCATGGGGATAAGCAATCAGCCCCAGCATTTT,CASSMGISNQPQHF,few,TRBV7-8,TRBJ1-5,.
TGTGCCAGCAGCTCAAATTCATGGGATGGCAGGTTTCGGTATGACTACACCTTC,CASSSNSWDGRFRYDYTF,.,TRBV7-9,TRBJ1-2,.
TGCGCCAGCAGGGGGGGACAGCAAAACACTGAAGCTTTCTTT,CASRGGQQNTEAFF,many,TRBV5-1,TRBJ1-1,TRBD1
TGCGCCAGCAGCCCAGGGACAGGCGAGTACACTGAAGCTTTCTTT,CASSPGTGEYTEAFF,few,TRBV5-1,TRBJ1-1,TRBD1
TGTGCCAGCAGTGAAAGGTCAGCAGCTAACTATGGCTACACCTTC,CASSERSAANYGYTF,.,TRBV2,TRBJ1-2,.
TGTGCCATCAGTGAAGTAAGCTCTGGAAACACCATATATTTT,CAISEVSSGNTIYF,.,TRBV10-3,TRBJ1-3,.
TGTGCCTGGAGTGTGAACACGGGGCGGGCCGAGCAGTACTTC,CAWSVNTGRAEQYF,.,TRBV30,TRBJ2-7,.
TGTGCCAGCACTCAAAGACCGGTCTCTGGAAACACCATATATTTT,CASTQRPVSGNTIYF,.,TRBV6-4,TRBJ1-3,.
TGTGCCAGCGGGGGACAGGGTAGCAATCAGCCCCAGCATTTT,CASGGQGSNQPQHF,many,TRBV2,TRBJ1-5,TRBD1
TGTGCCAGCAGTGTTAGATCTACAATTCCTGAAGCCTTCTTT,CASSVRSTIPEAFF,.,TRBV6-1,TRBJ1-1,.
TGCAGTGCTAGTTTGGCTAGCGGGAGGAAGGATGAGCAGTTCTTC,CSASLASGRKDEQFF,.,TRBV20-1,TRBJ2-1,TRBD2
TGTGCCAGCAGAGCCGACGGTCAGCCCCAGCATTTT,CASRADGQPQHF,.,TRBV25-1,TRBJ1-5,.
TGTGCCAGCAGCCCCGGGGTGATCTACGAGCAGTACTTC,CASSPGVIYEQYF,few,TRBV7-9,TRBJ2-7,.
TGTGCCAGCAGTCTCCTCGTTCTGTCGCAGCAGTACTTC,CASSLLVLSQQYF,few,TRBV7-6,TRBJ2-7,.
TGTGCCAGCAGCTCCACAGTTGCGGACACCATATATTTT,CASSSTVADTIYF,.,TRBV11-2,TRBJ1-3,.
TGCGCCAGCAGCCACAGCGCGGGCTCCACAGATACGCAGTATTTT,CASSHSAGSTDTQYF,few,TRBV5-1,TRBJ2-3,.
TGTGCCAGCAGCCAAGCCAGCTTAGCCTACGAGCAGTACTTC,CASSQASLAYEQYF,many,TRBV4-2,TRBJ2-7,.
TGTGCCAGCAGTTACTCGAGAGGAGTAGGGAACTACAATGAGCAGTTCTTC,CASSYSRGVGNYNEQFF,.,TRBV6-6,TRBJ2-1,.
TGTGCCAGTAGTATGTCGGCAGCGAACACCGGGGAGCTGTTTTTT,CASSMSAANTGELFF,few,TRBV19,TRBJ2-2,.
TGTGCCAGCAGTATCGACTTCACAGATACGCAGTATTTT,CASSIDFTDTQYF,.,TRBV28,TRBJ2-3,.
TGTGCCAGCAGTTCACGGGGAGGGAGGGACCCGGGACACTATGGCTACACCTTC,CASSSRGGRDPGHYGYTF,many,TRBV6-1,TRBJ1-2,.
TGTGCCAGCAGACATGGGGCGGATGAGCAGTTCTTC,CASRHGADEQFF,few,TRBV3-1,TRBJ2-1,.
TGTGCCAGCACGTGGGGGGCCAACGTCCTGACTTTC,CASTWGANVLTF,many,TRBV25-1,TRBJ2-6,.
TGCAGCGGAGGGCGGGGAGGTCCCACAGATACGCAGTATTTT,CSGGRGGPTDTQYF,.,TRBV29-1,TRBJ2-3,.
TGCAGTGCTAGTCCCCTCCAGCGGGGGTTCACGGATACGCAGTATTTT,CSASPLQRGFTDTQYF,few,TRBV20-1,TRBJ2-3,TRBD2
TGCAGTGCTAGCGGTAGCGGGGGCACAGATACGCAGTATTTT,CSASGSGGTDTQYF,.,TRBV20-1,TRBJ2-3,TRBD2
TGTGCCAGCAGTCCGGCGGGGGGATACACAGATACGCAGTATTTT,CASSPAGGYTDTQYF,few,TRBV12-3/TRBV12-4,TRBJ2-3,TRBD2
TGTGCCAGCAGCCCAAGACCAGACCTGGGCGGGGAGCTGTTTTTT,CASSPRPDLGGELFF,many,TRBV7-6,TRBJ2-2,.
TGTGCCTGGAGCGCCCCCCATTATAACTCTGGAAACACCATATATTTT,CAWSAPHYNSGNTIYF,.,TRBV30,TRBJ1-3,.
TGCGCCAGCAGTGAGTTTCTGGGGGGCAATGAGCAGTTCTTC,CASSEFLGGNEQFF,.,TRBV10-1,TRBJ2-1,.
TGCGCCAGCAGCCACTGGTTTTTTGGCGAGACCCAGTACTTC,CASSHWFFGETQYF,few,TRBV4-1,TRBJ2-5,.
TGCAGTGCTAGAGAGGGACCCAAAGAGACCCAGTACTTC,CSAREGPKETQYF,.,TRBV20-1,TRBJ2-5,.